A selection of T cell receptor beta chains follows, all from one sample in a study of cytomegalovirus exposure and HLA in healthy donors. The method was immunoSEQ multiplex PCR; TCRdb's version includes in-frame clones alone and lacks a portion of them. The profile shows about 110,000 clones, around 83% of them singletons. The material sequenced was PBMCs. These receptor sequences come from a woman younger than 30 in good health and CMV-seropositive. Both conserved end residues are part of each CDR3. D genes are given only for firm matches. The listing skips clone size in some rows; elsewhere it reads once, few, many or a size class.

>.|TRBV2|TRBD2|TRBJ2-1|18
TGTGCCAGCAGTGAAGCGCTTGCCCTTGCGGGAGGGCGAAATGAGCAGTTCTTC
CASSEALALAGGRNEQFF
>.|TRBV28|.|TRBJ2-7|12
TGTGCCAGCAGTTCCAGGGGTATCGAGCAGTACTTC
CASSSRGIEQYF
>.|TRBV6-6|.|TRBJ2-6|14
TGTGCTATTCGGTCAGGGGCTGGGGCCAACGTCCTGACTTTC
CAIRSGAGANVLTF
>.|TRBV11-3|TRBD1|TRBJ2-5|16
TGTGCCAGCAGCTTAGGACAGGGGAGTGGTGCGGAGACCCAGTACTTC
CASSLGQGSGAETQYF
>.|TRBV9|.|TRBJ2-1|15
TGTGCCAGCAGCGTAGGTGACAGCCTCTACAATGAGCAGTTCTTC
CASSVGDSLYNEQFF
>few|TRBV11-2|TRBD1|TRBJ1-6|15
TGTGCCAGCAGCTTAAACAGGGGAGGCGCATCACCCCTCCACTTT
CASSLNRGGASPLHF
>few|TRBV28|.|TRBJ1-2|14
TGTGCCAGCAGTTTATGGGACAGTTACTATGGCTACACCTTC
CASSLWDSYYGYTF
>.|TRBV28|.|TRBJ1-6|12
TGTGCCAGCAGTTTGGCGGTGTCACCCCTCCACTTT
CASSLAVSPLHF
>.|TRBV5-1|.|TRBJ1-1|14
TGCGCCAGCAGCTTGCGGGGAACCCCCACTGAAGCTTTCTTT
CASSLRGTPTEAFF
>.|TRBV19|.|TRBJ1-6|15
TGTGCCAGTACCGTGATGTGGACAGCTAATTCACCCCTCCACTTT
CASTVMWTANSPLHF